The rows below give T cell receptor beta chains drawn from one sample of a study of cytomegalovirus exposure and HLA in healthy donors. Sequenced by immunoSEQ multiplex PCR; TCRdb stores in-frame clones only, minus some. The sample contains roughly 180,000 clones, just under 80% of which appear only once. The sample consisted of PBMCs. Receptor source: a man aged 30-40 years in good health and CMV-seronegative. CDR3s include the opening cysteine and the closing phenylalanine or tryptophan. D genes are given only for firm matches. Only some rows state a clone size, as once, few, many or a class for expanded clones.

abundance: .
j_gene: TRBJ2-3
d_gene: .
v_gene: TRBV4-2
CDR3aa: CASSQKGAARDTQYF
CDR3nt: TGTGCCAGCAGCCAAAAGGGAGCGGCTAGGGATACGCAGTATTTT

abundance: .
j_gene: TRBJ1-1
d_gene: .
v_gene: TRBV7-9
CDR3aa: CSSTLGLGGEGTEAFF
CDR3nt: TGTTCCAGCACTCTGGGGCTGGGGGGTGAAGGCACTGAAGCTTTCTTT

abundance: .
j_gene: TRBJ1-4
d_gene: .
v_gene: TRBV4-3
CDR3aa: CASSQSSGGWNEKLFF
CDR3nt: TGCGCCAGCAGCCAGTCAAGCGGAGGGTGGAATGAAAAACTGTTTTTT

abundance: .
j_gene: TRBJ2-2
d_gene: TRBD2
v_gene: TRBV5-8
CDR3aa: CASSIRLADTGELFF
CDR3nt: TGTGCCAGCAGCATCCGACTAGCAGACACCGGGGAGCTGTTTTTT

abundance: .
j_gene: TRBJ2-2
d_gene: .
v_gene: TRBV28
CDR3aa: CASSLQGVELFF
CDR3nt: TGTGCCAGCAGTCTACAGGGTGTGGAGCTGTTTTTT

abundance: .
j_gene: TRBJ1-1
d_gene: .
v_gene: TRBV12-5
CDR3aa: CASGLGKGLEAFF
CDR3nt: TGTGCTAGTGGTTTGGGAAAGGGACTTGAAGCTTTCTTT

abundance: .
j_gene: TRBJ1-4
d_gene: TRBD1
v_gene: TRBV5-6
CDR3aa: CASSFRTGWGINEKLFF
CDR3nt: TGTGCCAGCTCCTTTCGGACAGGGTGGGGGATTAATGAAAAACTGTTTTTT

abundance: .
j_gene: TRBJ2-5
d_gene: .
v_gene: TRBV7-2
CDR3aa: CASSLGGRAGNQETQYF
CDR3nt: TGTGCCAGCAGCTTAGGTGGGCGAGCGGGCAACCAAGAGACCCAGTACTTC

abundance: .
j_gene: TRBJ1-2
d_gene: .
v_gene: TRBV4-3
CDR3aa: CASSQDSGRLGGYTF
CDR3nt: TGCGCCAGCAGCCAAGATTCCGGCAGGCTTGGAGGCTACACCTTC

abundance: .
j_gene: TRBJ1-1
d_gene: .
v_gene: TRBV6-1
CDR3aa: CASSESAISMNTEAFF
CDR3nt: TGTGCCAGCAGTGAAAGCGCCATAAGCATGAACACTGAAGCTTTCTTT

abundance: .
j_gene: TRBJ1-4
d_gene: .
v_gene: TRBV6-1
CDR3aa: CASSEGGGVIF
CDR3nt: TGTGCCAGCAGTGAAGGGGGGGGAGTCATTTTT

abundance: .
j_gene: TRBJ1-5
d_gene: .
v_gene: TRBV19
CDR3aa: CATLTGHQPQHF
CDR3nt: TGTGCCACCCTGACAGGTCATCAGCCCCAGCATTTT

abundance: .
j_gene: TRBJ1-3
d_gene: .
v_gene: TRBV2
CDR3aa: CASRYPAGNTIYF
CDR3nt: TGTGCCAGCAGGTATCCGGCTGGAAACACCATATATTTT

abundance: .
j_gene: TRBJ2-1
d_gene: TRBD2
v_gene: TRBV13
CDR3aa: CASRGPRSGRDEQFF
CDR3nt: TGTGCCAGCCGAGGACCCCGGAGCGGGAGAGATGAGCAGTTCTTC

abundance: .
j_gene: TRBJ2-7
d_gene: TRBD1
v_gene: TRBV5-1
CDR3aa: CASSSTGPYEQYF
CDR3nt: TGCGCCAGCAGCTCGACAGGGCCCTACGAGCAGTACTTC

abundance: .
j_gene: TRBJ2-3
d_gene: .
v_gene: TRBV5-1
CDR3aa: CASSSTGLGADTQYF
CDR3nt: TGCGCCAGCAGCTCAACAGGGTTGGGGGCAGATACGCAGTATTTT

abundance: .
j_gene: TRBJ1-3
d_gene: TRBD1
v_gene: TRBV27
CDR3aa: CASSKTGQDLSGNTIYF
CDR3nt: TGTGCCAGCAGTAAAACGGGACAGGACCTCTCTGGAAACACCATATATTTT

abundance: .
j_gene: TRBJ1-5
d_gene: .
v_gene: TRBV5-1
CDR3aa: CASSRSGGAQPQHF
CDR3nt: TGCGCCAGCAGCCGGTCGGGGGGGGCTCAGCCCCAGCATTTT

abundance: .
j_gene: TRBJ1-2
d_gene: .
v_gene: TRBV19
CDR3aa: CASSPGGYGYTF
CDR3nt: TGTGCCAGTAGTCCAGGAGGCTATGGCTACACCTTC

abundance: .
j_gene: TRBJ2-7
d_gene: TRBD2
v_gene: TRBV6-6
CDR3aa: CASSPDSGRAGEQYF
CDR3nt: TGTGCCAGCAGTCCCGATAGCGGGAGGGCAGGGGAGCAGTACTTC

abundance: once
j_gene: TRBJ2-7
d_gene: .
v_gene: TRBV2
CDR3aa: CASPSPTSYEQYF
CDR3nt: TGTGCCAGCCCGTCTCCTACTAGCTACGAGCAGTACTTC

abundance: .
j_gene: TRBJ2-7
d_gene: .
v_gene: TRBV4-3
CDR3aa: CASSQEARHLSEQYF
CDR3nt: TGCGCCAGCAGCCAAGAAGCCCGACACCTCTCCGAGCAGTACTTC

abundance: .
j_gene: TRBJ2-2
d_gene: TRBD2
v_gene: TRBV15
CDR3aa: CATSRKLAGGNTGELFF
CDR3nt: TGTGCCACCAGCAGAAAACTAGCGGGGGGGAACACCGGGGAGCTGTTTTTT

abundance: .
j_gene: TRBJ1-2
d_gene: .
v_gene: TRBV4-3
CDR3aa: CASSQVKGSVGYTF
CDR3nt: TGCGCCAGCAGCCAAGTAAAGGGGTCCGTCGGCTACACCTTC

abundance: .
j_gene: TRBJ2-2
d_gene: .
v_gene: TRBV4-3
CDR3aa: CASSQDPGQNTGELFF
CDR3nt: TGCGCCAGCAGCCAAGATCCGGGACAGAACACCGGGGAGCTGTTTTTT

abundance: .
j_gene: TRBJ1-4
d_gene: TRBD1
v_gene: TRBV27
CDR3aa: CASSPYDRATNEKLFF
CDR3nt: TGTGCCAGCAGTCCCTACGACAGGGCAACTAATGAAAAACTGTTTTTT

abundance: .
j_gene: TRBJ2-7
d_gene: .
v_gene: TRBV4-2
CDR3aa: CASSQGGTAFPLYEQYF
CDR3nt: TGTGCCAGCAGCCAAGGGGGGACTGCCTTCCCCCTCTACGAGCAGTACTTC

abundance: .
j_gene: TRBJ2-3
d_gene: .
v_gene: TRBV5-4
CDR3aa: CASSLARSFSTDTQYF
CDR3nt: TGTGCCAGCAGCTTGGCCAGGTCTTTTAGCACAGATACGCAGTATTTT

abundance: .
j_gene: TRBJ2-7
d_gene: .
v_gene: TRBV10-3
CDR3aa: CAISRTASYEQYF
CDR3nt: TGTGCCATCAGTCGGACAGCGAGCTACGAGCAGTACTTC

abundance: .
j_gene: TRBJ1-5
d_gene: .
v_gene: TRBV19
CDR3aa: CASNMGQGISNQPQHF
CDR3nt: TGTGCCAGTAACATGGGGCAGGGTATCAGCAATCAGCCCCAGCATTTT

abundance: .
j_gene: TRBJ1-1
d_gene: TRBD1
v_gene: TRBV28
CDR3aa: CASRGTGVFGTEAFF
CDR3nt: TGTGCCAGCAGGGGGACAGGGGTTTTTGGCACTGAAGCTTTCTTT

abundance: once
j_gene: TRBJ2-3
d_gene: TRBD1
v_gene: TRBV6-1
CDR3aa: CASSDVTGNSDTQYF
CDR3nt: TGTGCCAGCAGTGATGTGACAGGGAACTCTGATACGCAGTATTTT